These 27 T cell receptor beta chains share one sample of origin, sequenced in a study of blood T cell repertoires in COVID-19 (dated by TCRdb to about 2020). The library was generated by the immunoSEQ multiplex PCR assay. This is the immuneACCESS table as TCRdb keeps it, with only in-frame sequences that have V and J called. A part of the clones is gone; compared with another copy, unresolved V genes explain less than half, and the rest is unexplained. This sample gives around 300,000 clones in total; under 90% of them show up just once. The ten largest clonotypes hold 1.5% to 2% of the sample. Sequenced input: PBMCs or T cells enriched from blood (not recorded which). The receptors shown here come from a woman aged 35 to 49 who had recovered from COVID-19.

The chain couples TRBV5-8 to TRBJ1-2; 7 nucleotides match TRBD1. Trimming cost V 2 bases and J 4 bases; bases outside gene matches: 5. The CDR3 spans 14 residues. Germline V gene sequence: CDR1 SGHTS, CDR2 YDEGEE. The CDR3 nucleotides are TGTGCCAGCAGCTTCGACAGGGCAACCTATGGCTACACCTTC. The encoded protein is CASSFDRATYGYTF.

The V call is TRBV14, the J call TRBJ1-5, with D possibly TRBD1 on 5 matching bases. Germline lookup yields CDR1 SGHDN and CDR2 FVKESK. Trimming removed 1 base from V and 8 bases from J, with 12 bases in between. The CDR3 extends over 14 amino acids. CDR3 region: CASSQVRGGEPQHF. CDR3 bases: TGTGCCAGCAGCCAAGTTCGGGGGGGAGAGCCCCAGCATTTT.

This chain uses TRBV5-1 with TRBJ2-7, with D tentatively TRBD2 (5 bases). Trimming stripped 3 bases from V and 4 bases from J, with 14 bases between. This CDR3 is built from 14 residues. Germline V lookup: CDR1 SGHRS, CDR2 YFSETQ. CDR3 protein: CASSSVGGRYEQYF. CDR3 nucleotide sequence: TGCGCCAGCAGCTCTGTTGGAGGTCGATACGAGCAGTACTTC.

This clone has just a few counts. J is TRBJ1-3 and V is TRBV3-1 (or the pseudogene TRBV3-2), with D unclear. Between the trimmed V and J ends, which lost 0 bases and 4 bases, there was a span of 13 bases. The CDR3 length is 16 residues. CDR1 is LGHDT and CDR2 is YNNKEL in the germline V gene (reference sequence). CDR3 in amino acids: CASSQDPGSSGNTIYF. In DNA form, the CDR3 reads TGTGCCAGCAGCCAAGATCCGGGGTCTTCAGGAAACACCATATATTTT.

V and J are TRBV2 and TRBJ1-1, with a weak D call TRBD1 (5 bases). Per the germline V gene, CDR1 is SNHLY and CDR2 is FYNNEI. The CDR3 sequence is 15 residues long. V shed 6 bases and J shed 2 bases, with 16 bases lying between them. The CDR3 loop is CASSAQGSQNTEAFF. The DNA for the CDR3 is TGTGCCAGCAGCGCTCAGGGCAGCCAAAACACTGAAGCTTTCTTT.

CDR3 amino acids: CASSESLNRGPQETQYF. The CDR3 DNA follows: TGTGCCAGCAGCGAATCTCTAAACCGGGGTCCTCAAGAGACCCAGTACTTC. The chain has TRBV9 and TRBJ2-5; a possible D gene is TRBD2 (5 bases). Germline assignment: CDR1 SGDLS and CDR2 YYNGEE. V lost 3 bases to trimming and J lost 2 bases, with 20 bases between them. The CDR3 runs to 17 residues.

DNA of the CDR3: TGTGCCAGCAGTTATGTGGCAGGGGGCGGTGAAAAACTGTTTTTT. Protein: CASSYVAGGGEKLFF. The chain links TRBV6-5 to TRBJ1-4, with 8 bases that match TRBD1. V was pared by 3 bases and J by 7 bases, with 7 bases of the junction left unmatched. The CDR3 spans 15 residues. Germline loops: CDR1 MNHEY, CDR2 SVGAGI.

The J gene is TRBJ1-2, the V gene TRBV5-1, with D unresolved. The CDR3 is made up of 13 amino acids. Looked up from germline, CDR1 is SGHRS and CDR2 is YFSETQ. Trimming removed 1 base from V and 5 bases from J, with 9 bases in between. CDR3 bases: TGCGCCAGCAGCTTGAATTCCCCGTATGGCTACACCTTC. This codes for CASSLNSPYGYTF.

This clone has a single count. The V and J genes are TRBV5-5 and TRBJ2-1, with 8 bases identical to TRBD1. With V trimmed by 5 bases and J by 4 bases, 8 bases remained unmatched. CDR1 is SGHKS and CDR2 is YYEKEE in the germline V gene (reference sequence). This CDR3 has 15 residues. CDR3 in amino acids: CASRAGGAQYNEQFF. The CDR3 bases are TGTGCCAGCAGGGCAGGGGGCGCCCAGTACAATGAGCAGTTCTTC.

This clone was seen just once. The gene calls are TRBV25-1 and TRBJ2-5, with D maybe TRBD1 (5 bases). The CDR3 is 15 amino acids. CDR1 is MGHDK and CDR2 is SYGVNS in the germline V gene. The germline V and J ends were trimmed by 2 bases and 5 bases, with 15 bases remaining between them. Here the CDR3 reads CASSEGQGWPETQYF. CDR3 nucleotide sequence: TGTGCCAGCAGTGAAGGCCAGGGTTGGCCGGAGACCCAGTACTTC.

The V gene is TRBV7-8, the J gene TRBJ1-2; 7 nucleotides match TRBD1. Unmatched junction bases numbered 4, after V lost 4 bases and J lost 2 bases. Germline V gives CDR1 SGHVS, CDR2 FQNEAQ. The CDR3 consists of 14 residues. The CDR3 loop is CASSWGQSNYGYTF. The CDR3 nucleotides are TGTGCCAGCAGCTGGGGACAGTCCAACTATGGCTACACCTTC. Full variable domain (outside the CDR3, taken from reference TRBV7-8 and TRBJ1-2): GAGVSQSPRYKVAKRGQDVALRCDPISGHVSLFWYQQALGQGPEFLTYFQNEAQLDKSGLPSDRFFAERPEGSVSTLKIQRTQQEDSAVYLCASSWGQSNYGYTFGSGTRLTVV.

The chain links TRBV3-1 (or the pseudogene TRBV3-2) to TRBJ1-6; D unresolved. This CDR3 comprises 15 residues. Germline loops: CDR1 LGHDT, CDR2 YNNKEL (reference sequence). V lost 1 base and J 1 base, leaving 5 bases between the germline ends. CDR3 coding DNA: TGTGCCAGCAGCCAAGGTAGATCCTATAATTCACCCCTCCACTTT. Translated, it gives CASSQGRSYNSPLHF.

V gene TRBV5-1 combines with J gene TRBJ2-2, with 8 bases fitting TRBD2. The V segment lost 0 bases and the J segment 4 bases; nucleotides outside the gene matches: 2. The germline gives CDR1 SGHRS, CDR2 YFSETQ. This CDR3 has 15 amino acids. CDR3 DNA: TGCGCCAGCAGCTTGGAGCTAGCGGGCACCGGGGAGCTGTTTTTT. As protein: CASSLELAGTGELFF. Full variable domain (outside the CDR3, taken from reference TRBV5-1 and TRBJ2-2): KAGVTQTPRYLIKTRGQQVTLSCSPISGHRSVSWYQQTPGQGLQFLFEYFSETQRNKGNFPGRFSGRQFSNSRSEMNVSTLELGDSALYLCASSLELAGTGELFFGEGSRLTVL.

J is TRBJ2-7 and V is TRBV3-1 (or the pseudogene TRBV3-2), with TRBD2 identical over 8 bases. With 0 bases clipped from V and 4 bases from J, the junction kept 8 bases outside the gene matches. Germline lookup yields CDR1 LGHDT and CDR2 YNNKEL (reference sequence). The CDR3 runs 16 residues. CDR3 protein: CASSQEWGGGRYEQYF. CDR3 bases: TGTGCCAGCAGCCAAGAATGGGGCGGGGGGAGGTACGAGCAGTACTTC.

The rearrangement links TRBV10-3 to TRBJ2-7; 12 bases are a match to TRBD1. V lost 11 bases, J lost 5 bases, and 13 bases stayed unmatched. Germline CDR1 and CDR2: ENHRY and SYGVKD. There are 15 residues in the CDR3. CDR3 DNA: TGTGCCGTTTCACAACCGGGACAGGGGGCCCACGAGCAGTACTTC. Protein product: CAVSQPGQGAHEQYF.

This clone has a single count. The CDR3 protein is CASSLGTGYQETQYF. CDR3 bases: TGTGCCAGCAGCTTGGGAACAGGGTATCAAGAGACCCAGTACTTC. The chain combines TRBV5-4 with TRBJ2-5, with D perhaps matching TRBD1 (6 bases). The V gene lost 0 bases and the J gene lost 2 bases, with 11 bases spanning the gap. Per the germline V gene, CDR1 is SGHNT and CDR2 is YYREEE (reference sequence). The CDR3 has 15 amino acids.

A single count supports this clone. CDR3 protein: CASSSGTGSYGYTF. The CDR3 DNA reads TGTGCCAGCAGTTCAGGGACAGGGAGTTATGGCTACACCTTC. The chain carries TRBV11-2 and TRBJ1-2; 9 nucleotides line up with TRBD1. The junction had 7 bases not matched to a gene; V was cut back by 6 bases and J by 5 bases. The CDR3 spans 14 residues. CDR1 SGHAT and CDR2 FQNNGV come from the germline V gene.

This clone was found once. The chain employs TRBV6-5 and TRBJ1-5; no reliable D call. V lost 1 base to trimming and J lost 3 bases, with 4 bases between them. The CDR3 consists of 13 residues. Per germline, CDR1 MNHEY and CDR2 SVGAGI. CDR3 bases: TGTGCCAGCAGTTACTACAACAATCAGCCCCAGCATTTT. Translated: CASSYYNNQPQHF.

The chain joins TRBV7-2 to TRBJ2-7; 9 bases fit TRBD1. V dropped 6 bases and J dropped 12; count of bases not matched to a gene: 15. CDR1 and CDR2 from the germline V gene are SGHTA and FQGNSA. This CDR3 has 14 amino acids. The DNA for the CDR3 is TGTGCCAGCAGATCTGACCGGGGCGGGACAGGGATGTACTTC. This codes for CASRSDRGGTGMYF.

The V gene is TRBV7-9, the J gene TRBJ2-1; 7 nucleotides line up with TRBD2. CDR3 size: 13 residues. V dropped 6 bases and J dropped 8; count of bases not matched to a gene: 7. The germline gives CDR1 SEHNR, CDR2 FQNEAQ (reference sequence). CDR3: CASSTGRIYEQFF. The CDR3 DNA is TGTGCCAGCAGTACCGGGAGGATATATGAGCAGTTCTTC.

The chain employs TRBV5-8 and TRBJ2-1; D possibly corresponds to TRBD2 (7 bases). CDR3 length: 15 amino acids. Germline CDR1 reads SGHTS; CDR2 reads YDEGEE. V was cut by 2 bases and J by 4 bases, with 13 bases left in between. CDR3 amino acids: CASSLGGGRYNEQFF. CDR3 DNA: TGTGCCAGCAGCTTAGGCGGGGGCAGATACAATGAGCAGTTCTTC.

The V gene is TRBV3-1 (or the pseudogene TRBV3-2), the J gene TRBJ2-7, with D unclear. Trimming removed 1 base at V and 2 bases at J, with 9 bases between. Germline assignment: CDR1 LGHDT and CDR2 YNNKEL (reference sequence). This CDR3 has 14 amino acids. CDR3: CASSQASLAYEQYF. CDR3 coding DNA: TGTGCCAGCAGCCAAGCCTCTCTCGCCTACGAGCAGTACTTC.

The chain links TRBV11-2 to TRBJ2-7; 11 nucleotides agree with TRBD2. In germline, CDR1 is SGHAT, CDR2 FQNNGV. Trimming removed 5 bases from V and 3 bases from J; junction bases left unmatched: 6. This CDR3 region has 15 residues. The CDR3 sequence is CASSGRLAGHYEQYF. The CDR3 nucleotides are TGTGCCAGCAGCGGGCGACTAGCGGGGCACTACGAGCAGTACTTC.

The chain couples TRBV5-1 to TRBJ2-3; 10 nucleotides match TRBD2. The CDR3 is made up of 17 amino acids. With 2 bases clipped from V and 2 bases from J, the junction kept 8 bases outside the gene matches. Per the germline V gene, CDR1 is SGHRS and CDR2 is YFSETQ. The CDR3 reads CASSFGPGLANTDTQYF. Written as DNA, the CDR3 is TGCGCCAGCAGCTTTGGACCGGGACTAGCGAACACAGATACGCAGTATTTT. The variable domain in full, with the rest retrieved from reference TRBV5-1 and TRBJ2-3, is KAGVTQTPRYLIKTRGQQVTLSCSPISGHRSVSWYQQTPGQGLQFLFEYFSETQRNKGNFPGRFSGRQFSNSRSEMNVSTLELGDSALYLCASSFGPGLANTDTQYFGPGTRLTVL.

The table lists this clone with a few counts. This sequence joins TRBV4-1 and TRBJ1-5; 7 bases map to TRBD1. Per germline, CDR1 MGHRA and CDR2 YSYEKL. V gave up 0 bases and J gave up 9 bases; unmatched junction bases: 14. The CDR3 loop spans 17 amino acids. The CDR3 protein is CASSQEVLTGATGPQHF. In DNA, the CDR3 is TGCGCCAGCAGCCAAGAAGTCCTAACAGGGGCCACGGGGCCCCAGCATTTT.

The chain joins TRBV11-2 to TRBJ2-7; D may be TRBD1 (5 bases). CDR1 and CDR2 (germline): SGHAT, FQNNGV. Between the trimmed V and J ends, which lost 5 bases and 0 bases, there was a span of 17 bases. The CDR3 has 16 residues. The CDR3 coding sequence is TGTGCCAGCAGCCAAATGTTCCAGGGCAGCTCCTACGAGCAGTACTTC. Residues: CASSQMFQGSSYEQYF.

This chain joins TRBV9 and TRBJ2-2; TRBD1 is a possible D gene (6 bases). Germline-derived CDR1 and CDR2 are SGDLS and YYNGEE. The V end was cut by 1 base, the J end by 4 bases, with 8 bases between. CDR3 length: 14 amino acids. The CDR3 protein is CASSVTGSTGELFF. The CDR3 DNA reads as TGTGCCAGCAGCGTAACAGGGAGCACCGGGGAGCTGTTTTTT.